The rows below give T cell receptor beta chains drawn from one sample of a study of identical twins. TCRdb reprocessed the 5' RACE reads with MiXCR, giving one entry per CDR3 protein. The sample yields 350,000 to 500,000 distinct CDR3 sequences, approximately 18% seen once. The sample was naive T cells sorted from blood. These receptors were obtained from a man aged 50 to 60 in good health. CDR3s include the opening cysteine and the closing phenylalanine or tryptophan. Fields, in order: D gene, J gene, V gene, clone size, CDR3 length, CDR3 DNA, CDR3 protein. D genes are given only for firm matches. Size is omitted from some rows. Given values are once, few, many or a class for expanded clones.

D gene: TRBD2; J gene: TRBJ2-1; V gene: TRBV7-8; clone size: few; CDR3 length: 17; CDR3 DNA: TGTGCCAGCAGCTTAGGGGCCCCAGCGGGGACTGTCGATGAGCAGTTCTTC; CDR3 protein: CASSLGAPAGTVDEQFF
D gene: TRBD2; J gene: TRBJ2-7; V gene: TRBV28; clone size: few; CDR3 length: 13; CDR3 DNA: TGTGCCAGCAGTTTTGGGGGGGTCTACGAGCAGTACTTC; CDR3 protein: CASSFGGVYEQYF
D gene: TRBD1; J gene: TRBJ2-7; V gene: TRBV29-1; clone size: few; CDR3 length: 15; CDR3 DNA: TGCAGCGCCGGTACTGGGACAGCGAGCTCCTACGAGCAGTACTTC; CDR3 protein: CSAGTGTASSYEQYF
D gene: .; J gene: TRBJ2-7; V gene: TRBV29-1; clone size: many; CDR3 length: 11; CDR3 DNA: TGCAGCGTAGCCGACCCCTACGAGCAGTACTTC; CDR3 protein: CSVADPYEQYF
D gene: .; J gene: TRBJ2-1; V gene: TRBV4-3; clone size: few; CDR3 length: 15; CDR3 DNA: TGCGCCAGCAGCCAAGAGGGAGAGCGCGACAATGAGCAGTTCTTC; CDR3 protein: CASSQEGERDNEQFF
D gene: TRBD1; J gene: TRBJ2-1; V gene: TRBV10-3; clone size: many; CDR3 length: 17; CDR3 DNA: TGTGCCATCACCGGACAGGGGGCCAAGAGCTCCTACAATGAGCAGTTCTTC; CDR3 protein: CAITGQGAKSSYNEQFF
D gene: .; J gene: TRBJ2-1; V gene: TRBV10-2; clone size: .; CDR3 length: 15; CDR3 DNA: TGCGCCAGCAGTGGAACGGGAAAGGCCTACAATGAGCAGTTCTTC; CDR3 protein: CASSGTGKAYNEQFF
D gene: .; J gene: TRBJ2-7; V gene: TRBV25-1; clone size: many; CDR3 length: 11; CDR3 DNA: TGTGCCAGCAGTGGGCACTACGAGCAGTACTTC; CDR3 protein: CASSGHYEQYF
D gene: .; J gene: TRBJ2-2; V gene: TRBV11-2; clone size: few; CDR3 length: 14; CDR3 DNA: TGTGCCAGCAGCTTAGAGCCCAGGGACGGGGAGCTGTTTTTT; CDR3 protein: CASSLEPRDGELFF
D gene: .; J gene: TRBJ2-7; V gene: TRBV3-1; clone size: .; CDR3 length: 17; CDR3 DNA: TGTGCCAGCAGCCATATATCCGGGATGGACAGCTCCTACGAGCAGTACTTC; CDR3 protein: CASSHISGMDSSYEQYF
D gene: .; J gene: TRBJ2-5; V gene: TRBV15; clone size: .; CDR3 length: 14; CDR3 DNA: TGTGCCACCAGCAGGCGGGACGGCGGGTCACCCCAGTACTTC; CDR3 protein: CATSRRDGGSPQYF
D gene: TRBD1; J gene: TRBJ2-5; V gene: TRBV10-3; clone size: .; CDR3 length: 16; CDR3 DNA: TGTGCCATCAGGGGCTCCGGGACAGGGGACCAAGAGACCCAGTACTTC; CDR3 protein: CAIRGSGTGDQETQYF
D gene: .; J gene: TRBJ2-3; V gene: TRBV6-1; clone size: many; CDR3 length: 15; CDR3 DNA: TGTGCCAGCAGTAAAACGGGGGAAGGTTCAGATACGCAGTATTTT; CDR3 protein: CASSKTGEGSDTQYF
D gene: .; J gene: TRBJ1-2; V gene: TRBV6-1; clone size: .; CDR3 length: 13; CDR3 DNA: TGTGCCAGCAGTCAGGGACGGTGGTATGGCTACACCTTC; CDR3 protein: CASSQGRWYGYTF
D gene: TRBD2; J gene: TRBJ2-7; V gene: TRBV27; clone size: .; CDR3 length: 16; CDR3 DNA: TGTGCCAGCACCCGAGGAACTAGCGGGAGGTTTAACGAGCAGTACTTC; CDR3 protein: CASTRGTSGRFNEQYF
D gene: TRBD2; J gene: TRBJ2-1; V gene: TRBV7-9; clone size: many; CDR3 length: 14; CDR3 DNA: TGTGCCAGCAACGGCGGGGGGGCGGGTAATGAGCAGTTCTTC; CDR3 protein: CASNGGGAGNEQFF
D gene: .; J gene: TRBJ1-5; V gene: TRBV4-1; clone size: .; CDR3 length: 14; CDR3 DNA: TGCGCCAGCAGCCAAGATAGAGCGAATCAGCCCCAGCATTTT; CDR3 protein: CASSQDRANQPQHF
D gene: .; J gene: TRBJ2-2; V gene: TRBV5-1; clone size: once; CDR3 length: 15; CDR3 DNA: TGCGCCAGCAGCTTGGCCCTTGTGAACACCGGGGAGCTGTTTTTT; CDR3 protein: CASSLALVNTGELFF
D gene: .; J gene: TRBJ2-7; V gene: TRBV20-1; clone size: .; CDR3 length: 15; CDR3 DNA: TGCAGTGCTAGAGATCGACGCCGAAGCTCCTACGAGCAGTACTTC; CDR3 protein: CSARDRRRSSYEQYF
D gene: TRBD1; J gene: TRBJ2-1; V gene: TRBV11-2; clone size: .; CDR3 length: 14; CDR3 DNA: TGTGCCAGCAGCAACCGGGACAGCCCCTGGGGGCAGTTCTTC; CDR3 protein: CASSNRDSPWGQFF
D gene: .; J gene: TRBJ1-6; V gene: TRBV4-2; clone size: few; CDR3 length: 12; CDR3 DNA: TGTGCCAGCAGCCAAGTGGGCAACGCCCTCCACTTT; CDR3 protein: CASSQVGNALHF
D gene: .; J gene: TRBJ2-2; V gene: TRBV10-3; clone size: few; CDR3 length: 13; CDR3 DNA: TGCCCCCAGGCAGGGTTCGACACCGGGGAGCTGTTTTTT; CDR3 protein: CPQAGFDTGELFF
D gene: .; J gene: TRBJ1-1; V gene: TRBV5-1; clone size: .; CDR3 length: 13; CDR3 DNA: TGCGCCAGCAGCTTGGCCGTGGGGAGGGGAGCTTTCTTT; CDR3 protein: CASSLAVGRGAFF
D gene: .; J gene: TRBJ1-1; V gene: TRBV19; clone size: .; CDR3 length: 14; CDR3 DNA: TGTGCCAGTAGTTCGTTAGGGACGAACACTGAAGCTTTCTTT; CDR3 protein: CASSSLGTNTEAFF
D gene: TRBD1; J gene: TRBJ2-1; V gene: TRBV7-8; clone size: many; CDR3 length: 14; CDR3 DNA: TGTGCCAGCGGGACAGGGGGCTTTAACAATGAGCAGTTCTTC; CDR3 protein: CASGTGGFNNEQFF
D gene: TRBD2; J gene: TRBJ2-2; V gene: TRBV12-3/TRBV12-4; clone size: many; CDR3 length: 18; CDR3 DNA: TGTGCCAGCAGTTTAGTATCTAGCGGGGGGGCCCGCACCGGGGAGCTGTTTTTT; CDR3 protein: CASSLVSSGGARTGELFF
D gene: .; J gene: TRBJ1-3; V gene: TRBV6-5; clone size: few; CDR3 length: 16; CDR3 DNA: TGTGCCAGCAGTTACTCTTCGCCGAGCTCTGGAAACACCATATATTTT; CDR3 protein: CASSYSSPSSGNTIYF
D gene: TRBD1; J gene: TRBJ2-1; V gene: TRBV2; clone size: many; CDR3 length: 17; CDR3 DNA: TGTGCCAGCAGCGCACTACGTGGGACAGGGGTTTACAATGAGCAGTTCTTC; CDR3 protein: CASSALRGTGVYNEQFF
D gene: .; J gene: TRBJ1-1; V gene: TRBV2; clone size: .; CDR3 length: 14; CDR3 DNA: TGTGCCAGCAGCGTCGAACAGCTGAACACTGAAGCTTTCTTT; CDR3 protein: CASSVEQLNTEAFF
D gene: TRBD2; J gene: TRBJ2-3; V gene: TRBV20-1; clone size: many; CDR3 length: 17; CDR3 DNA: TGCAGTGTTACGACTAGCGGGAGACCCCCGAGGGCAGATACGCAGTATTTT; CDR3 protein: CSVTTSGRPPRADTQYF
D gene: TRBD1; J gene: TRBJ2-7; V gene: TRBV20-1; clone size: many; CDR3 length: 15; CDR3 DNA: TGCAGTGCTAGGGCTACTTCCGGGACAGGGGACGAGCAGTACTTC; CDR3 protein: CSARATSGTGDEQYF
D gene: TRBD1; J gene: TRBJ1-1; V gene: TRBV15; clone size: .; CDR3 length: 17; CDR3 DNA: TGTGCCACCAGGGGACGAAGACAGGGTCTTTTGCACATTGAAGCTTTCTTT; CDR3 protein: CATRGRRQGLLHIEAFF
D gene: TRBD1; J gene: TRBJ2-7; V gene: TRBV10-3; clone size: few; CDR3 length: 14; CDR3 DNA: TGTGCCATCAGTGAAGGGGGACAGGGGGGCGAGCAGTACTTC; CDR3 protein: CAISEGGQGGEQYF
D gene: .; J gene: TRBJ2-5; V gene: TRBV6-1; clone size: few; CDR3 length: 16; CDR3 DNA: TGTGCCAGCAGTGACGGGACAGCAGGGACTCAAGAGACCCAGTACTTC; CDR3 protein: CASSDGTAGTQETQYF
D gene: .; J gene: TRBJ2-4; V gene: TRBV20-1; clone size: many; CDR3 length: 16; CDR3 DNA: TGCAGTGCTATCTCCCCAGGCGCGCTAGCCAAAAACATTCAGTACTTC; CDR3 protein: CSAISPGALAKNIQYF